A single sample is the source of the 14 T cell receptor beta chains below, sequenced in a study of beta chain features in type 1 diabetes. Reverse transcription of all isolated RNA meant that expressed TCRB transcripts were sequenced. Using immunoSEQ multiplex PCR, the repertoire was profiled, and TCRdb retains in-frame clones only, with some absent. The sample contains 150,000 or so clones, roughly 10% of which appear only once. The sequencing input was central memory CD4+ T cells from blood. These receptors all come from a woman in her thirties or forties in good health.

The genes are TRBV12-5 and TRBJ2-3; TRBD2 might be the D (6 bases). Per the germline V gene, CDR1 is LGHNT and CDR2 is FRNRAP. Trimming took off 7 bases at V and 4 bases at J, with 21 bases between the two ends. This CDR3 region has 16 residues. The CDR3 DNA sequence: TGTGCTAGTGCAGTTGGTCTAGCGAAGGCGGCAGATACGCAGTATTTT. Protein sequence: CASAVGLAKAADTQYF.

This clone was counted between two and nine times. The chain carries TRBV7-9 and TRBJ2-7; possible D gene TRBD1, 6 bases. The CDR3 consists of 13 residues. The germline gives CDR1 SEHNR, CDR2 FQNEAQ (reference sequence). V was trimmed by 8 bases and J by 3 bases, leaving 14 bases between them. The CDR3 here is CASESNRDYEQYF. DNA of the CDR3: TGTGCCAGCGAATCAAACAGGGACTACGAGCAGTACTTC. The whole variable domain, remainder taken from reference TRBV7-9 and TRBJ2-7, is DTGVSQNPRHKITKRGQNVTFRCDPISEHNRLYWYRQTLGQGPEFLTYFQNEAQLEKSRLLSDRFSAERPKGSFSTLEIQRTEQGDSAMYLCASESNRDYEQYFGPGTRLTVT.

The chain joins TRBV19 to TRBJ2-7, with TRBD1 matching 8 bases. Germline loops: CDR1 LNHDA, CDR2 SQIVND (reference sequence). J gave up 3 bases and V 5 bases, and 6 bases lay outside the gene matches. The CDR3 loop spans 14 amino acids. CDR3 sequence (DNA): TGTGCCAGTAGTGGAGGACAGGGATTCTACGAGCAGTACTTC. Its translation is CASSGGQGFYEQYF.

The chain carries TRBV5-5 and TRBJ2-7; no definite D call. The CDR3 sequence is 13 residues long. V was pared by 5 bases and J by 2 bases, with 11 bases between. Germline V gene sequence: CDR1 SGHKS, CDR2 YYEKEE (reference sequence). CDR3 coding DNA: TGTGCCAGCAGGCCGGAGTTCCCCTACGAGCAGTACTTC. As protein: CASRPEFPYEQYF.

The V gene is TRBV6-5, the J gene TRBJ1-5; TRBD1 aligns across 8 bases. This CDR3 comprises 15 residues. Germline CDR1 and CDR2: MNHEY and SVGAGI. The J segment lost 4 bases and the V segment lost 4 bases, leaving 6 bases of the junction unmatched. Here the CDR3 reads CASSFQGAANQPQHF. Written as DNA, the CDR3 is TGTGCCAGCAGTTTCCAGGGGGCTGCGAATCAGCCCCAGCATTTT.

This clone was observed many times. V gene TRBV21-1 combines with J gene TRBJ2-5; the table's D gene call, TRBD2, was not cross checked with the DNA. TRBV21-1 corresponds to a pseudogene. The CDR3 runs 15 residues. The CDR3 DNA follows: TGTGCCAGCAGCAAACCCGCGGCCCTCTGGGAGACCCAGTACTTC. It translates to CASSKPAALWETQYF.

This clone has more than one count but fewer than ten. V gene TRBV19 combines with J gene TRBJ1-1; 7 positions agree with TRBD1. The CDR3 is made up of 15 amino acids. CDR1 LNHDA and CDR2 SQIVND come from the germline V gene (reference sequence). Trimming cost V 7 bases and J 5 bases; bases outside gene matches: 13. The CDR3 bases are TGTGCCAGTACCCTGGGGGCCCTACAGGGGACTGAAGCTTTCTTT. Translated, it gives CASTLGALQGTEAFF.

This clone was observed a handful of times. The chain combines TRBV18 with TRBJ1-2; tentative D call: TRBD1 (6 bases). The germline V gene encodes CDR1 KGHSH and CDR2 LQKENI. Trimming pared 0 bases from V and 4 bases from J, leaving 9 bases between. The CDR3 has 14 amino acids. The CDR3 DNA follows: TGTGCCAGCTCACCACCAGGGGGTGGCTATGGCTACACCTTC. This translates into CASSPPGGGYGYTF.

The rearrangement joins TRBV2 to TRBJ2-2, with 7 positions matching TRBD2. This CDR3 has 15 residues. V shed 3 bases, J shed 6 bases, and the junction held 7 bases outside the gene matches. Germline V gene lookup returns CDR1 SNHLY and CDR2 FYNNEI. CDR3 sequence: CASSESGARPGELFF. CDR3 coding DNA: TGTGCCAGCAGTGAGAGCGGGGCGCGACCCGGGGAGCTGTTTTTT.

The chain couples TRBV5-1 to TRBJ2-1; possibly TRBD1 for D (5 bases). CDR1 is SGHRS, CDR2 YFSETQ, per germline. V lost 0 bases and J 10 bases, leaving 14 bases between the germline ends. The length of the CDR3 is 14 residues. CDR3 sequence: CASSLEGPGYEQFF. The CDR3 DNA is TGCGCCAGCAGCTTGGAGGGGCCGGGTTACGAGCAGTTCTTC.

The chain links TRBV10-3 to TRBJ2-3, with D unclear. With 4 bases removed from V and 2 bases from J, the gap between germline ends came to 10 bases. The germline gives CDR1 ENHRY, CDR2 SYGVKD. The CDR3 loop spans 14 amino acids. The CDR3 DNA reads TGTGCCATCAGTGGACTTGTAAACACAGATACGCAGTATTTT. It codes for CAISGLVNTDTQYF.

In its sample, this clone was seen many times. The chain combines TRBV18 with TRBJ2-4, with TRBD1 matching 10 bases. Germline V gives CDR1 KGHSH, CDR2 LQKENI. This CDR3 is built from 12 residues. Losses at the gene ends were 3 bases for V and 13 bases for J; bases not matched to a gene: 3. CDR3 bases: TGTGCCAGCTCACCCCCGGGACAGGGGCAGTACTTC. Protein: CASSPPGQGQYF.

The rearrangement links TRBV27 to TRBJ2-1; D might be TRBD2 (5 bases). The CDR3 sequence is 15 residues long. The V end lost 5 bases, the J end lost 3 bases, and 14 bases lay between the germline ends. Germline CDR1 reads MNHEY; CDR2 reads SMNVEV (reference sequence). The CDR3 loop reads CASSRGDTDYNEQFF. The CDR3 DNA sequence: TGTGCCAGCAGTCGGGGAGATACAGACTACAATGAGCAGTTCTTC.

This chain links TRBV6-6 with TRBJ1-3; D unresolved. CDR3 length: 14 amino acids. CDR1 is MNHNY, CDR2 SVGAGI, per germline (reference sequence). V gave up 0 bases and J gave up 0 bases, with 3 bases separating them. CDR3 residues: CASSYSSSGNTIYF. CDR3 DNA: TGTGCCAGCAGTTACTCCAGCTCTGGAAACACCATATATTTT.